This T cell receptor beta chain was retrieved from a study of STAT5B mutations in CD4+ large granular lymphocyte leukemia. General study findings and limits: Patient CD4-sorted repertoires looked more clonal than healthy CD4+ repertoires, even without putative leukemic clones.

As concerns this clone: Its target is not known.

The V gene's germline CDR1 is SGHTA and CDR2 FQGTGA. V lost 4 bases and J lost 8, with 15 bases in between. CDR3 size: 15 residues. Data came from immunoSEQ multiplex PCR; TCRdb stores just in-frame clones and leaves some out. Found here are about 34,000 clones, 74% of them singletons; the top ten hold approximately 1.1%. This TCR was recovered from a human donor in good health. Input material: CD4+ T cells from blood buffy coats. The V and J genes are TRBV7-3 and TRBJ2-6; D is possibly TRBD2 (5 bases). The CDR3 DNA reads TGTGCCAGCAGCTCGGGGAACAGCGGTTCCAACGTCCTGACTTTC. The encoded protein is CASSSGNSGSNVLTF.